This TCR beta chain was captured in a study of blood T cell repertoires in COVID-19. Across the whole study: The United States, Italy and Spain were the sources of the acute and convalescent COVID-19 samples. T cells, B-cell-depleted T cells, or PBMCs provided the cDNA or gDNA that served as material.

This CDR3 has 16 amino acids. V was cut by 2 bases and J by 6 bases, with 19 bases left in between. Germline lookup yields CDR1 MNHNY and CDR2 SVGAGI (reference sequence). In the study's own analysis: Amplifying reference gene primers gave estimates of nucleated cell counts. Generated by immunoSEQ multiplex PCR, the TCRdb table keeps only in-frame clones and is missing some. That table furnishes V, J and clone size, whereas the DNA furnished D and trimming. The data contain approximately 83,000 clones, 70% to 90% of them singletons. Sequenced sample: peripheral blood. The TCR was taken from an older man with acute or convalescent COVID-19. The V call is TRBV6-6, the J call TRBJ1-2; TRBD1 is a possible D gene (5 bases). CDR3 in amino acids: CASSYPSGRGLDGYTF. CDR3 nucleotide sequence: TGTGCCAGCAGTTACCCCTCCGGAAGGGGACTCGATGGCTACACCTTC.